The rows below give T cell receptor beta chains drawn from one sample of a study of neoadjuvant nivolumab and ipilimumab in lung cancer. Sequencing used immunoSEQ multiplex PCR; TCRdb keeps in-frame clones, though not all of them. The data show about 38,000 clones, roughly 89% seen once. The sample was peripheral blood, taken before neoadjuvant nivolumab, alone or with ipilimumab. The source is an adult with non-small cell lung cancer. CDR3s include the opening cysteine and the closing phenylalanine or tryptophan. The order of the fields is J gene, V gene, CDR3 protein.

TRBJ1-1 | TRBV27 | CASSLMVNTEAFF
TRBJ2-7 | TRBV6-5 | CASSRDRGGYEQYF
TRBJ2-5 | TRBV7-2 | CASSLAGWGSQETQYF
TRBJ2-1 | TRBV7-2 | CASTTQASGHNEQFF
TRBJ1-1 | TRBV11-2 | CASSLDRVNTEAFF
TRBJ2-1 | TRBV5-8 | CASSSNTGSSYNEQFF
TRBJ1-1 | TRBV4-1 | CASSRVGGSMNTEAFF
TRBJ2-1 | TRBV7-3 | CASSLTGLKNNEQFF
TRBJ2-1 | TRBV7-9 | CASRQGGASNEQFF
TRBJ1-2 | TRBV5-1 | CASSLSGSYGYTF
TRBJ2-1 | TRBV4-2 | CASSQRAGTSGPPSQFF
TRBJ2-6 | TRBV9 | CASSVTTGSGANVLTF
TRBJ2-3 | TRBV5-1 | CASSLAHGTGATDTQYF
TRBJ2-1 | TRBV4-2 | CASSQEWSGRADEQFF
TRBJ1-1 | TRBV9 | CASSVYRGPNTEAFF
TRBJ2-5 | TRBV25-1 | CASSESGTSEGAQYF
TRBJ2-5 | TRBV2 | CASPSRNRETQYF
TRBJ2-7 | TRBV6-5 | CASSYDRGPYEQYF
TRBJ2-5 | TRBV19 | CASSIALLETQYF
TRBJ2-2 | TRBV19 | CASRQGDRGIGELFF
TRBJ2-7 | TRBV28 | CASSSIQAGGAYEQYF
TRBJ2-3 | TRBV6-1 | CASGGLLSDTQYF
TRBJ2-5 | TRBV4-1 | CASSQARLAAETQYF
TRBJ2-7 | TRBV19 | CASSHTGRYEQYF
TRBJ2-3 | TRBV7-2 | CASSLNQGATDTQYF
TRBJ1-2 | TRBV7-9 | CASRQGAGYGYTF
TRBJ1-5 | TRBV11-2 | CASSLAPDAQAQHF
TRBJ1-1 | TRBV14 | CASSQVGAGAKAFF
TRBJ2-3 | TRBV5-1 | CASSLATVSTDTQYF
TRBJ2-2 | TRBV7-6 | CASSLVGAGELFF
TRBJ2-3 | TRBV4-2 | CASSQDGTSGLTDTQYF
TRBJ2-7 | TRBV30 | CAWGILGGAAYEQYF
TRBJ1-2 | TRBV28 | CASRPQGSYGYTF
TRBJ2-5 | TRBV5-4 | CASSVEQGPETQYF
TRBJ2-1 | TRBV5-8 | CASSSGVSSSYNEQFF